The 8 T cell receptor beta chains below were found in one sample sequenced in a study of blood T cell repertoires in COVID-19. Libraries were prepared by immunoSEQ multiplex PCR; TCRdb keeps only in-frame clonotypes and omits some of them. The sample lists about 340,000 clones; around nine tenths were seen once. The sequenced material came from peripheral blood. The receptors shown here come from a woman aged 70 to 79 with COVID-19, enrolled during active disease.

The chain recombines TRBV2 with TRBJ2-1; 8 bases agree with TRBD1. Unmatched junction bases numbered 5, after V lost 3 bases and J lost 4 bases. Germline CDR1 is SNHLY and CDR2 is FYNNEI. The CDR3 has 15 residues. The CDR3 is CASSDVGQGYNEQFF. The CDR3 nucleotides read TGTGCCAGCAGTGATGTCGGACAGGGATACAATGAGCAGTTCTTC. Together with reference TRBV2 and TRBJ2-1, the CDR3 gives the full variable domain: EPEVTQTPSHQVTQMGQEVILRCVPISNHLYFYWYRQILGQKVEFLVSFYNNEISEKSEIFDDQFSVERPDGSNFTLKIRSTKLEDSAMYFCASSDVGQGYNEQFFGPGTRLTVL.

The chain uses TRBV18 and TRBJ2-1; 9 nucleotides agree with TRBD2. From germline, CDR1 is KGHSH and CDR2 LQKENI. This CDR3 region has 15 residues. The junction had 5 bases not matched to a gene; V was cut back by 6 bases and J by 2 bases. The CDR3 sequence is CASSLTSGTYNEQFF. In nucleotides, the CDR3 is TGTGCCAGCTCCCTGACTAGCGGCACCTACAATGAGCAGTTCTTC.

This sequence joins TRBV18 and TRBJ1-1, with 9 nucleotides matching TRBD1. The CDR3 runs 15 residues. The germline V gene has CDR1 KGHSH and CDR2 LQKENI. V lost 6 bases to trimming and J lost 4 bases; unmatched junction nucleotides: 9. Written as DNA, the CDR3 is TGTGCCAGCTCCCACACAGGGGGCAAGGGCACTGAAGCTTTCTTT. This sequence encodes CASSHTGGKGTEAFF.

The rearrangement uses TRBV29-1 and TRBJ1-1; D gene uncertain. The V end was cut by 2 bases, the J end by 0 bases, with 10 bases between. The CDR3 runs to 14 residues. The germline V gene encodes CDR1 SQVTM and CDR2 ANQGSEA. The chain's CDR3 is CSVERRMMNTEAFF. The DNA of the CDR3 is TGCAGCGTTGAAAGGCGGATGATGAACACTGAAGCTTTCTTT.

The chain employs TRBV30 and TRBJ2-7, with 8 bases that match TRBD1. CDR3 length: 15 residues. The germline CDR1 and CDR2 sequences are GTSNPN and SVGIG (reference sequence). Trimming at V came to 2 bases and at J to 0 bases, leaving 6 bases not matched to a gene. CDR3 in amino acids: CAWSRQGLPSYEQYF. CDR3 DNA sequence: TGTGCCTGGAGTAGACAGGGGCTCCCCTCCTACGAGCAGTACTTC.

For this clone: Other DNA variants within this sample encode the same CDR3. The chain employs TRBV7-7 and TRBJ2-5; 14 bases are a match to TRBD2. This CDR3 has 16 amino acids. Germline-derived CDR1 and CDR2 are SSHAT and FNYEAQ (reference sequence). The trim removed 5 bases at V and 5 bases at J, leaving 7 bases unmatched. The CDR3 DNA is TGTGCCAGCAGCCTTGGACTAGCGGGGGGTGAGGAGACCCAGTACTTC. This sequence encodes CASSLGLAGGEETQYF. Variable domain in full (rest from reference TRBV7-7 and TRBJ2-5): GAGVSQSPRYKVTKRGQDVTLRCDPISSHATLYWYQQALGQGPEFLTYFNYEAQPDKSGLPSDRFSAERPEGSISTLTIQRTEQRDSAMYRCASSLGLAGGEETQYFGPGTRLLVL.

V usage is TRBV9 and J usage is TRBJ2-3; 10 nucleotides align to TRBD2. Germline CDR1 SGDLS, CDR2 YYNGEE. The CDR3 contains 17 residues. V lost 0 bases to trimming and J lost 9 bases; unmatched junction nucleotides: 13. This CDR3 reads CASSVEGAGGSSGTQYF. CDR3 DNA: TGTGCCAGCAGCGTAGAGGGAGCGGGGGGGTCATCGGGGACGCAGTATTTT.

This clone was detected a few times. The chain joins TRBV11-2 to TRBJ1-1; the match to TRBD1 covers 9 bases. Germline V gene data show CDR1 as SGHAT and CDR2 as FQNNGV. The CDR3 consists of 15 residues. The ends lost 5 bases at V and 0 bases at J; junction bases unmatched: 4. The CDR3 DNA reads TGTGCCAGCAGCCTACAGGGGGCCTTGAACACTGAAGCTTTCTTT. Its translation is CASSLQGALNTEAFF.